This T cell receptor beta chain was obtained from a study of CD8+CD57+ T cells in acquired aplastic anemia. General study results and limits: Overlap between patients and controls comprised just under 30 CD8+ CDR3 sequences.

This clonotype showed up many times. Its antigen remains unknown. Patients picked for sequencing had shown CD8+CD57+ cell expansion detected by flow cytometry. With 8 bases removed from V and 4 bases from J, the gap between germline ends came to 8 bases. CDR3 length: 12 residues. CDR1 and CDR2 (germline): MNHNY, SVGAGI (reference sequence). Using genomic DNA as the template, TCR beta VDJ and CDR3 profiling was carried out. TCRdb fed the reads into MiXCR, producing one record per CDR3 protein. This table holds more than 150,000 distinct CDR3 sequences, about 44% found once. The TCR originated in a human donor with aplastic anemia. The chain uses TRBV6-6 and TRBJ1-4; D is possibly TRBD1 (5 bases). The sample was sorted CD4+, CD8+, or CD8+CD57+ T cells (not recorded which) from PBMCs. In DNA form, the CDR3 reads TGTGCCAGCGGACACATTAATGAAAAACTGTTTTTT. It specifies CASGHINEKLFF.